Shown below are 9 T cell receptor beta chains from a single sample sequenced in a study of T cells in Graves' hyperthyroidism and ophthalmopathy. From RNA transcripts, TCR beta CDR3 regions were amplified. The study used the HTBI primer set for a first-round RT-PCR of the TCR CDR3. MiXCR, run by TCRdb on the multiplex PCR reads, gives a single entry per CDR3 protein. The sample gives about 570,000 distinct CDR3 sequences, 40% to 55% of which show up once; 15% to 20% is in the top ten. Sequencing was performed on peripheral blood or thyroid tissue (not recorded which). These receptors came from an adult woman with Graves' disease, either hyperthyroidism or ophthalmopathy (not recorded which).

The rearrangement links TRBV20-1 to TRBJ1-4; 7 bases line up with TRBD1. V was clipped by 6 bases and J by 6 bases; unmatched bases: 13. This CDR3 comprises 15 residues. CDR1 is DFQATT and CDR2 is SNEGSKA in the germline V gene (reference sequence). CDR3 bases: TGCAGTGCCTCACCGGGTGGGCAGGGGGATGAAAAACTGTTTTTT. This codes for CSASPGGQGDEKLFF.

This clonotype occurred many times. Written as DNA, the CDR3 is TGTGCCATCAGTCTTGGGGACAGAATCTCCTACGAGCAGTACTTC. Protein: CAISLGDRISYEQYF. The chain joins TRBV10-3 to TRBJ2-7, with TRBD1 identical over 7 bases. J gave up 0 bases and V 5 bases, and 7 bases lay outside the gene matches. The CDR3 extends over 15 amino acids. Germline values: CDR1 ENHRY, CDR2 SYGVKD.

The chain joins TRBV10-3 to TRBJ1-5, with 8 bases that match TRBD1. Germline V gene data show CDR1 as ENHRY and CDR2 as SYGVKD. Trimming at V came to 5 bases and at J to 7 bases, leaving 4 bases not matched to a gene. The CDR3 is made up of 13 amino acids. DNA for the CDR3: TGTGCCATCAGTCCAGGGGGCGGCCAGCCCCAGCATTTT. It is translated as CAISPGGGQPQHF.

This clonotype was found a few times. The genes are TRBV29-1 and TRBJ2-5, with D unclear. CDR3 length: 13 amino acids. V lost 1 base and J 10 bases, leaving 16 bases between the germline ends. Germline CDR1 reads SQVTM; CDR2 reads ANQGSEA. The CDR3 DNA reads as TGCAGCGTTGAAGCGGACGGTGCTAAGGTCCAGTACTTC. Encoded protein: CSVEADGAKVQYF.

This clonotype was recorded many times. This chain uses TRBV4-1 with TRBJ2-2; D perhaps matches TRBD2 (7 bases). The ends were cut back, 0 bases at V and 9 bases at J, with 11 bases in the middle. CDR1 and CDR2 from the germline V gene are MGHRA and YSYEKL. CDR3 length: 14 amino acids. The CDR3 protein is CASSQDRGGWELFF. The CDR3, as DNA: TGCGCCAGCAGCCAAGATCGCGGGGGCTGGGAGCTGTTTTTT.

This clonotype came up many times. This chain connects TRBV7-9 to TRBJ1-6; D may be TRBD1 (5 bases). The length of the CDR3 is 15 residues. With 1 base removed from V and 3 bases from J, the gap between germline ends came to 7 bases. CDR1 SEHNR and CDR2 FQNEAQ come from the germline V gene (reference sequence). CDR3 nucleotides: TGTGCCAGCAGCTTAGAGCAGGGCTATAATTCACCCCTCCACTTT. This codes for CASSLEQGYNSPLHF.

The V and J genes are TRBV25-1 and TRBJ1-2, with 7 bases aligning to TRBD1. The V and J ends lost 4 bases and 4 bases, in that order; junction bases with no gene match: 15. The length of the CDR3 is 17 residues. Germline-derived CDR1 and CDR2 are MGHDK and SYGVNS. The DNA for the CDR3 is TGTGCCAGCAGTGCAATCTGGCAGGGGGTCTATGGCTATGGCTACACCTTC. This encodes CASSAIWQGVYGYGYTF.

This clonotype was counted ten times or more. The chain joins TRBV15 to TRBJ1-2; 7 nucleotides match TRBD1. V lost 0 bases and J lost 5; bases outside the gene matches: 6. CDR1 is LNHNV, CDR2 YYDKDF, per germline (reference sequence). CDR3 length equals 15 residues. The DNA of the CDR3 is TGTGCCACCAGCAGAGATTGGCAGGGGGGTTATGGCTACACCTTC. This encodes CATSRDWQGGYGYTF.

The rearrangement joins TRBV10-3 to TRBJ2-7, with 7 bases fitting TRBD2. The V gene's germline CDR1 is ENHRY and CDR2 SYGVKD. The V segment lost 6 bases and the J segment 1 base; nucleotides outside the gene matches: 9. The CDR3 is made up of 15 amino acids. The CDR3 coding sequence is TGTGCCATCAGCGCTGTCCCTAGCGGTTCCTACGAGCAGTACTTC. The encoded protein is CAISAVPSGSYEQYF.